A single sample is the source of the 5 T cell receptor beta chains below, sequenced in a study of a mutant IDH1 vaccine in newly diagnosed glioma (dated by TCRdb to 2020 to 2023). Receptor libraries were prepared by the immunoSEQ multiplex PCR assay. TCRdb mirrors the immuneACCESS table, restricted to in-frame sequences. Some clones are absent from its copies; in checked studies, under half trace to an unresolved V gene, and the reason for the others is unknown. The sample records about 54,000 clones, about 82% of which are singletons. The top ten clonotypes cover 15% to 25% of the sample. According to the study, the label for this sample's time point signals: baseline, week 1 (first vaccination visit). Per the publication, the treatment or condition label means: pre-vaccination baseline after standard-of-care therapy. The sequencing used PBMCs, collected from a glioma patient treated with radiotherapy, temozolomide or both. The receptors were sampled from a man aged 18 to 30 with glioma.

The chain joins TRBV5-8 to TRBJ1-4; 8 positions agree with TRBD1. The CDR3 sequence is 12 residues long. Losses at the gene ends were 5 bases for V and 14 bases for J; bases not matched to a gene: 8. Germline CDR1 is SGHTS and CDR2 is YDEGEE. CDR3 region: CASRKPGGGLFF. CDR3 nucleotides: TGTGCCAGCAGGAAACCAGGGGGCGGCCTGTTTTTT.

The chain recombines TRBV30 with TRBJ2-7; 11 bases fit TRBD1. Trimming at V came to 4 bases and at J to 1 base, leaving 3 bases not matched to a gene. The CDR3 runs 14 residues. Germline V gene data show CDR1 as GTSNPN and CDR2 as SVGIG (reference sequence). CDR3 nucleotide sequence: TGTGCCTGGAACGGACAGGGGGCTTCCTACGAGCAGTACTTC. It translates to CAWNGQGASYEQYF.

The CDR3 here is CASSQGHQNTEAFF. Here the CDR3 DNA reads TGCGCCAGCAGCCAAGGACACCAGAACACTGAAGCTTTCTTT. V usage is TRBV4-1 and J usage is TRBJ1-1; D gene unclear. V lost 1 base and J 1 base, leaving 7 bases between the germline ends. The CDR3 contains 14 residues. Germline V CDR1 and CDR2: MGHRA, YSYEKL.

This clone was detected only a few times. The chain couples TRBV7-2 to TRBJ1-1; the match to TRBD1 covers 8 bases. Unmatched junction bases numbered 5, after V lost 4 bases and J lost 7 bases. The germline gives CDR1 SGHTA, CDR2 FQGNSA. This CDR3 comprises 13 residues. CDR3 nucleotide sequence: TGTGCCAGCAGCTCTCAGGGGGCCTTTGAAGCTTTCTTT. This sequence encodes CASSSQGAFEAFF.

The CDR3 nucleotides are TGTGCCAGCAGCGGCAGGGCGAGTACTGAAGCTTTCTTT. Encoded protein: CASSGRASTEAFF. This chain joins TRBV11-3 and TRBJ1-1; TRBD1 might be the D (5 bases). Trimming left V 5 bases short and J 5 bases short, with 12 bases between. Germline V gene lookup returns CDR1 SGHNT and CDR2 YENEEA. There are 13 residues in the CDR3.